This TCR beta chain is from a study of cytotoxic CD8 clonotypes in ibrutinib-treated CLL. On this clone: Its matching antigen is unknown.

Target depth was 1 in 200,000 to 1 in 1 million T cells, about 10x per clonotype. Assay: immunoSEQ multiplex PCR; the TCRdb copy retains only in-frame clones and omits some. This sample yields about 120,000 clones, of which approximately 85% are seen a single time; about 1.9% belongs to the top ten. V gave up 6 bases and J gave up 6 bases, with 19 bases separating them. Germline values: CDR1 SGHTA, CDR2 FQGNSA. This CDR3 is 15 amino acids long. The study, taken as a whole, reports: Clonality rose at ibrutinib response, held steady in sustained remission, and fell toward baseline at progression. The study found public clonotypes uncommon, contracting or stable on treatment. Clonality correlated strongly with circulating CD8+ T cells and exceeded age-matched healthy donors at baseline.

The TCR originated in a human donor with chronic lymphocytic leukemia. The chain employs TRBV7-2 and TRBJ2-3; perhaps TRBD2 as D (5 bases). The sequencing used PBMCs, collected after 24 months of ibrutinib treatment. This CDR3 reads CASSLARLPGDTQYF. CDR3 coding DNA: TGTGCCAGCAGTCTCGCACGACTCCCGGGGGATACGCAGTATTTT.